The following is a T cell receptor beta chain sequence with its context. Ages ranged from about 18 to 89 years, with residence in 20 to 30 US areas. Self-reported history from a screening survey and questionnaire set each donor's cohort. Using immunoSEQ multiplex PCR, the repertoire was profiled, and TCRdb retains in-frame clones only, with some absent. The sample carries almost 400,000 clones, approximately 89% recorded once. The sample comes from a study of blood T cell repertoires in COVID-19. In the study overall: The samples span acute and convalescent COVID-19 from the United States, Italy and Spain. PBMCs, B-cell-depleted T cells, or T cells were the source of the cDNA or gDNA that made up the material.

This CDR3 region has 14 residues. In germline, CDR1 is GTSNPN, CDR2 SVGIG (reference sequence). J was trimmed by 5 bases and V by 7 bases; bases with no gene match: 10. The receptor's source is a woman younger than 45 who had recovered from COVID-19. Sequencing was carried out using PBMCs or T cells enriched from blood (not recorded which). The gene calls are TRBV30 and TRBJ2-2; 7 nucleotides agree with TRBD2. CDR3 coding DNA: TGTGCCTTCGAGGGGCTAGCGGTTACCGGGGAGCTGTTTTTT. Translated: CAFEGLAVTGELFF.